Below, 32 T cell receptor beta chains from the same sample are listed, as sequenced in a study of blood T cells in healthy people across ages. For the second PCR, which ran for roughly 6 to 12 cycles, a sample-barcoded 5' primer and a J-beta primer mix were used. One entry per CDR3 protein results from TCRdb running MiXCR on the 5' RACE reads. Of more than 700,000 distinct CDR3 sequences listed, about 46% are singletons. Sequencing input: blood. These TCRs come from a man older than 75 in good health.

V is TRBV12-3 or TRBV12-4 and J is TRBJ2-1, with 9 bases fitting TRBD2. The V gene end was trimmed by 3 bases and the J gene end by 5 bases; junction bases not matched to a gene: 2. The CDR3 has 14 amino acids. This chain's CDR3 is CASSFSGGNNEQFF. As DNA, the CDR3 is TGTGCCAGCAGTTTTAGCGGGGGAAACAATGAGCAGTTCTTC.

The chain uses TRBV6-5 and TRBJ1-2, with 9 bases identical to TRBD1. This CDR3 is built from 15 residues. The trim removed 6 bases at V and 3 bases at J, leaving 8 bases unmatched. Germline V gives CDR1 MNHEY, CDR2 SVGAGI. CDR3 loop: CASSPGQGWDYGYTF. The CDR3 DNA reads as TGTGCCAGCAGCCCTGGACAGGGGTGGGACTATGGCTACACCTTC.

The rearrangement links TRBV7-3 to TRBJ2-2, with D perhaps TRBD2 (6 bases). This CDR3 contains 17 residues. Germline V lookup: CDR1 SGHTA, CDR2 FQGTGA. The V gene lost 2 bases and the J gene lost 0 bases, with 13 bases spanning the gap. The CDR3 loop is CASSLSGEASNTGELFF. In DNA, the CDR3 is TGTGCCAGCAGCTTATCGGGAGAAGCTTCGAACACCGGGGAGCTGTTTTTT.

The chain carries TRBV4-3 and TRBJ2-4; D not certain. With 4 bases removed from V and 8 bases from J, the gap between germline ends came to 21 bases. Germline-derived CDR1 and CDR2 are LGHNA and YSLEER. CDR3 size: 16 residues. This CDR3 is CASSPSPGQREDIQYF. DNA for the CDR3: TGCGCCAGCAGCCCTTCCCCCGGCCAGCGCGAAGACATTCAGTACTTC.

Only a few counts were recorded for this clonotype. V is TRBV28 and J is TRBJ2-1, with 16 bases aligning to TRBD2. The V segment lost 2 bases and the J segment 10 bases; nucleotides outside the gene matches: 8. CDR3 length: 17 amino acids. The V gene's germline CDR1 is MDHEN and CDR2 SYDVKM. Written as DNA, the CDR3 is TGTGCCAGCAGTTTAACGGGGGGACTAGCGGGAGGGCTGGAGCAGTTCTTC. Encoded protein: CASSLTGGLAGGLEQFF.

The rearrangement links TRBV18 to TRBJ1-5; D possibly corresponds to TRBD1 (5 bases). The CDR3 covers 15 residues. V lost 0 bases and J lost 6, with 12 bases in between. CDR1 is KGHSH, CDR2 LQKENI, per germline. The CDR3 DNA reads TGTGCCAGCTCACCACCCAGGGCTGAAGGTCAGCCCCAGCATTTT. This translates into CASSPPRAEGQPQHF.

This clonotype was detected a few times. This sequence joins TRBV7-2 and TRBJ1-2; 8 bases fit TRBD1. The CDR3 totals 15 residues. Trimming took 2 bases from V and 2 from J; bases not matched to a gene: 4. In germline, CDR1 is SGHTA, CDR2 FQGNSA. CDR3 amino acids: CASSLRQGRNYGYTF. Here the CDR3 DNA reads TGTGCCAGCAGCTTAAGACAGGGGAGGAACTATGGCTACACCTTC.

This rearrangement joins TRBV6-5 to TRBJ2-3; 8 bases fit TRBD2. After removal of 4 bases from V and 9 bases from J, the junction contained 12 bases not matched to a gene. This CDR3 is built from 15 residues. Germline V gives CDR1 MNHEY, CDR2 SVGAGI. The chain's CDR3 is CASSSAGGREGTQYF. The CDR3 nucleotides read TGTGCCAGCAGTTCCGCGGGGGGCCGAGAAGGGACGCAGTATTTT.

J is TRBJ2-1 and V is TRBV6-2 or TRBV6-3; D possibly corresponds to TRBD2 (6 bases). Looked up from germline, CDR1 is MNHEY and CDR2 is SVGEGT. V shed 7 bases and J shed 3 bases, with 13 bases lying between them. This CDR3 region has 14 residues. The DNA for the CDR3 is TGTGCCAGCACGACGGGGGACGTCTACAATGAGCAGTTCTTC. Translation gives CASTTGDVYNEQFF.

V and J are TRBV24-1 and TRBJ2-1; D not certain. The CDR3 is made up of 13 amino acids. Germline CDR1 reads KGHDR; CDR2 reads SFDVKD. The V gene lost 1 base and the J gene lost 10 bases, with 10 bases spanning the gap. Here the CDR3 reads CATSDFGGREQFF. The CDR3 nucleotides read TGTGCCACCAGTGATTTTGGCGGAAGGGAGCAGTTCTTC.

The V gene is TRBV3-1, the J gene TRBJ2-5; D tentatively fits TRBD1 or TRBD2 (5 bases each). The DNA end is a closer match to TRBJ2-7, so the J assignment may be wrong. The CDR3 has 13 residues. CDR1 is LGHDT and CDR2 is YNNKEL in the germline V gene (reference sequence). The CDR3 loop reads CASSHGDGNEQYF. CDR3 in DNA: TGTGCCAGCAGCCATGGGGACGGCAACGAGCAGTACTTC.

The chain couples TRBV28 to TRBJ2-5; 7 bases agree with TRBD2. TRBJ2-7 explains the end of the DNA better; the J call may be wrong. The germline V gene encodes CDR1 MDHEN and CDR2 SYDVKM. This CDR3 comprises 17 residues. CDR3 in DNA: TGTGCCAGCAGCCTAAGTATGACAGCGGGACCTATCGACGAGCAGTACTTC. Translated: CASSLSMTAGPIDEQYF.

This clonotype turned up a few times. J is TRBJ2-4 and V is TRBV6-5; D not certain. Trimming took off 5 bases at V and 7 bases at J, with 18 bases between the two ends. The CDR3 has 15 residues. The germline V gene encodes CDR1 MNHEY and CDR2 SVGAGI. The CDR3 DNA is TGTGCCAGCAGTCCCATAGTTGACAAGGGCAACATTCAGTACTTC. The encoded protein is CASSPIVDKGNIQYF.

V gene TRBV11-2 combines with J gene TRBJ2-7; D uncertain. Germline V gene sequence: CDR1 SGHAT, CDR2 FQNNGV. The CDR3 runs to 13 residues. Between the trimmed V and J ends, which lost 3 bases and 2 bases, there was a span of 8 bases. CDR3: CASSLEIAYEQYF. The CDR3 DNA is TGTGCCAGCAGCTTGGAGATAGCCTACGAGCAGTACTTC. Full variable domain (missing parts from reference TRBV11-2 and TRBJ2-7): EAGVAQSPRYKIIEKRQSVAFWCNPISGHATLYWYQQILGQGPKLLIQFQNNGVVDDSQLPKDRFSAERLKGVDSTLKIQPAKLEDSAVYLCASSLEIAYEQYFGPGTRLTVT.

This clonotype appeared a few times. This rearrangement joins TRBV6-1 to TRBJ1-5, with 9 bases fitting TRBD1. With 8 bases clipped from V and 5 bases from J, the junction kept 4 bases outside the gene matches. Germline-derived CDR1 and CDR2 are MNHNS and SASEGT. The CDR3 contains 13 residues. DNA for the CDR3: TGTGCCAGCGACAGGGGGGTGGATCAGCCCCAGCATTTT. This gives the protein CASDRGVDQPQHF.

This clonotype has just a few counts. CDR3 amino acids: CASRLKREGPSFGGEQFF. CDR3 coding DNA: TGTGCCAGCCGACTCAAGCGGGAGGGACCTTCTTTTGGGGGTGAGCAGTTCTTC. The chain joins TRBV6-1 to TRBJ2-1; 10 bases agree with TRBD2. Trimming removed 8 bases from V and 9 bases from J; junction bases left unmatched: 22. Germline V gives CDR1 MNHNS, CDR2 SASEGT. CDR3 length: 18 amino acids.

J is TRBJ2-5 and V is TRBV27; D remains unclear. V lost 3 bases and J lost 0, with 8 bases in between. This CDR3 has 14 residues. The germline gives CDR1 MNHEY, CDR2 SMNVEV (reference sequence). The CDR3 DNA is TGTGCCAGCAGTTTTGAAGAAAACCAAGAGACCCAGTACTTC. Encoded protein: CASSFEENQETQYF.

Here the CDR3 reads CASSSRLENLYEQYF. CDR3 DNA: TGTGCCAGCAGTTCCCGCCTGGAGAACCTTTACGAGCAGTACTTC. The V gene is TRBV27, the J gene TRBJ2-4; D uncertain. The J call may be faulty, since TRBJ2-7 better matches the DNA end. The CDR3 is 15 residues long. Germline CDR1 is MNHEY and CDR2 is SMNVEV (reference sequence).

This clonotype was observed a handful of times. The genes are TRBV12-3 or TRBV12-4 and TRBJ2-7; 7 bases line up with TRBD1. The CDR3 contains 14 residues. J gave up 4 bases and V 7 bases, and 10 bases lay outside the gene matches. DNA for the CDR3: TGTGCCAGCAATCCGACAGGGTACGGTTACGAGCAGTACTTC. It is translated as CASNPTGYGYEQYF.

The chain carries TRBV20-1 and TRBJ2-1; 11 bases line up with TRBD2. Germline values: CDR1 DFQATT, CDR2 SNEGSKA (reference sequence). V lost 2 bases and J lost 2; bases outside the gene matches: 8. The CDR3 consists of 17 residues. The CDR3 here is CSARSISGGAPYNEQFF. The CDR3 nucleotides are TGCAGTGCTAGATCCATTAGCGGGGGGGCCCCCTACAATGAGCAGTTCTTC.

The genes are TRBV21-1 and TRBJ2-7; TRBD2 was called by the table and not checked on the DNA. The tail of the sequence fits TRBJ2-5 better, so the J call may be wrong. TRBV21-1 is described as a pseudogene. This CDR3 is built from 18 residues. As DNA, the CDR3 is TGTGCCAGCAGCAAAGGGAGGACTAGCGGGACCTACTCGGGGACCCAGTACTTC. Residues: CASSKGRTSGTYSGTQYF.

This clonotype was counted between two and nine times. The genes are TRBV7-2 and TRBJ2-7, with D perhaps being TRBD1 or TRBD2 (5 bases each). Trimming removed 1 base from V and 3 bases from J, with 13 bases in between. Germline CDR1 is SGHTA and CDR2 is FQGNSA. CDR3 size: 15 residues. CDR3 region: CASSLEGQSGYEQYF. CDR3 bases: TGTGCCAGCAGCTTAGAAGGACAAAGCGGCTACGAGCAGTACTTC.

The V gene is TRBV6-2 or TRBV6-3, the J gene TRBJ2-4; 7 bases are a match to TRBD1. V lost 8 bases and J lost 3; bases outside the gene matches: 7. CDR3 length: 14 amino acids. The V gene's germline CDR1 is MNHEY and CDR2 SVGEGT. CDR3 nucleotide sequence: TGTGCCAGCGAGACAGGGATGGACAAAAACATTCAGTACTTC. Translated, it gives CASETGMDKNIQYF.

This clonotype was counted ten times or more. The V call is TRBV19, the J call TRBJ1-1; 7 positions match TRBD1. V lost 10 bases to trimming and J lost 2 bases; unmatched junction nucleotides: 7. The length of the CDR3 is 13 residues. The germline CDR1 and CDR2 sequences are LNHDA and SQIVND (reference sequence). CDR3 in amino acids: CATLDRFNTEAFF. CDR3 sequence (DNA): TGTGCCACCTTGGACAGGTTTAACACTGAAGCTTTCTTT.

Concerning this clonotype: A junction boundary mismatches the germline segment, possibly from a read error. This chain links TRBV7-7 with TRBJ2-3; TRBD2 agrees at 9 bases. This CDR3 has 16 residues. Germline V gene lookup returns CDR1 SSHAT and CDR2 FNYEAQ (reference sequence). CDR3 bases: TGTGCTAGCAGCGCCATAACTAGCGGGTGGGCAGATACGCAGTATTTT. Encoded protein: CASSAITSGWADTQYF.

About this clonotype: Without the conserved terminal phenylalanine or tryptophan, this CDR3 likely stems from a read error. The rearrangement uses TRBV7-3 and TRBJ2-1; tentatively, D is TRBD1 or TRBD2 (5 bases each). The V gene lost 5 bases and the J gene lost 6 bases, with 17 bases spanning the gap. Germline lookup yields CDR1 SGHTA and CDR2 FQGTGA. The CDR3 runs 15 residues. CDR3 nucleotide sequence: TGTGCCAGCAGCCCGAACGGTGGGACGATCAATGAGCAGTTCGTC. The encoded protein is CASSPNGGTINEQFV.

This clonotype came up a few times. A clone one base away is much larger, so this may be a read error. The rearrangement links TRBV25-1 to TRBJ2-5, with 10 bases that match TRBD2. The CDR3 consists of 17 residues. CDR1 is MGHDK, CDR2 SYGVNS, per germline. V shed 2 bases, J shed 11 bases, and the junction held 17 bases outside the gene matches. CDR3: CASSEQGAGLARYEQYF. The CDR3 DNA sequence: TGTGCCAGCAGTGAACAGGGGGCGGGACTAGCGCGGTATGAGCAGTACTTC.

This clonotype was seen at least ten times. This chain connects TRBV7-2 to TRBJ2-1; a possible D gene is TRBD2 (5 bases). Deletions cut 5 bases from V and 6 bases from J, with 17 bases between. Germline assignment: CDR1 SGHTA and CDR2 FQGNSA. The length of the CDR3 is 15 residues. This CDR3 is CASSHRISAANEQFF. CDR3 bases: TGTGCCAGCAGCCATCGGATTTCAGCGGCCAATGAGCAGTTCTTC.

The chain recombines TRBV2 with TRBJ2-1, with TRBD2 identical over 9 bases. The ends lost 8 bases at V and 10 bases at J; junction bases unmatched: 12. The CDR3 runs 14 residues. Germline-derived CDR1 and CDR2 are SNHLY and FYNNEI. Written as DNA, the CDR3 is TGTGCCAGCGGGGGACTAGCACGAGGAGGGGAGCAGTTCTTC. Translation: CASGGLARGGEQFF.

The CDR3 nucleotides are TGTGCCAGCAGCCAACCCAGCGTATCCTACAATGAGCAGTTCTTC. It translates to CASSQPSVSYNEQFF. The rearrangement joins TRBV4-2 to TRBJ2-1; the D is unclear. The CDR3 has 15 residues. Per the germline V gene, CDR1 is LGHNA and CDR2 is YNFKEQ. The V gene lost 2 bases and the J gene lost 1 base, with 9 bases spanning the gap.

Here the CDR3 DNA reads TGCAGCGTTGAAGACCCTTGGGTCTCCCAGAACTTGGGCTACACCTTC. It codes for CSVEDPWVSQNLGYTF. The chain couples TRBV29-1 to TRBJ1-2; D not resolved. This CDR3 is 16 amino acids long. Deletions cut 0 bases from V and 8 bases from J, with 22 bases between. Germline V CDR1 and CDR2: SQVTM, ANQGSEA.

There are a few counts of this clonotype. The chain recombines TRBV11-2 with TRBJ2-1; 7 bases are shared with TRBD1. Germline trimming cut 5 bases from V and 2 bases from J; bases unmatched to any gene: 3. Germline V lookup: CDR1 SGHAT, CDR2 FQNNGV. This CDR3 is 14 amino acids long. The CDR3 DNA reads TGTGCCAGCAGCCCCGGGACAGCCTACAATGAGCAGTTCTTC. This encodes CASSPGTAYNEQFF.